Below, one T cell receptor beta chain is given with its context. Its antigen remains unidentified. The CDR3 is 20 amino acids. Germline values: CDR1 LGHNA, CDR2 YSLEER. V lost 1 base to trimming and J lost 5 bases; unmatched junction nucleotides: 14. The data derive from a study of spatial heterogeneity in lung cancer. Each molecule of TCR cDNA was tagged with one unique molecular identifier. Each CDR3 protein is one row after TCRdb ran MiXCR on the 5' RACE reads. The repertoire has 2,000 or so distinct CDR3 sequences, approximately 9% of them found once; the top ten carry about 10%. Findings of the study overall: Regional and ubiquitous nonsynonymous mutations were tracked by counts of regional and ubiquitous expanded TCRs, respectively. The number of expanded tumor alpha and beta chains correlated with mutation number.

Time point specified: sample taken at primary tumor resection. The donors, 60 to 80 patients with untreated early-stage non-small cell lung cancer, provided the samples. The sequenced material consisted of unsorted whole RNA from tumor, nontumor lung or frozen PBMC. This sequence joins TRBV4-3 and TRBJ2-5; 15 nucleotides match TRBD2. The source of this sequence is a female donor with early-stage non-small cell lung cancer. Here the sequenced sample was lung tumor tissue, taken at surgery. The CDR3 DNA reads TGCGCCAGCAGCCAAGCAGTCCTCGGACTAGCGGGAGGGCCTTCGGAGACCCAGTACTTC. Protein product: CASSQAVLGLAGGPSETQYF.